This note documents a single T cell receptor beta chain sequence. Antigen unknown. PBMCs were isolated at a quantity of at least 6.5 million per sample. This entry comes from a study of blood T cells in healthy people across ages. It was with a sample-barcoded 5' primer and a J-beta primer mix that a second PCR of about 6 to 11 cycles was run. TCRdb redid the calling of the 5' RACE reads with MiXCR, one entry per CDR3 protein. This table holds hundreds of thousands of distinct CDR3 sequences, more than 55% found once. Whole-study findings and limits: Both higher diversity and more naive CD4+ cells marked long-lived donors when set against aged donors. Estimates drawn from one million T cells were deemed to understate diversity.

Germline V CDR1 and CDR2: SGHRS, YFSETQ. This CDR3 is built from 16 residues. V was cut by 0 bases and J by 0 bases, with 10 bases left in between. The sample was blood. The source of this sequence is a man between 35 and 55 years old in good health. The rearrangement uses TRBV5-1 and TRBJ2-1; maybe TRBD1 (5 bases). This CDR3 reads CASSLAGRASYNEQFF. Written as DNA, the CDR3 is TGCGCCAGCAGCTTGGCCGGCAGGGCCTCCTACAATGAGCAGTTCTTC.